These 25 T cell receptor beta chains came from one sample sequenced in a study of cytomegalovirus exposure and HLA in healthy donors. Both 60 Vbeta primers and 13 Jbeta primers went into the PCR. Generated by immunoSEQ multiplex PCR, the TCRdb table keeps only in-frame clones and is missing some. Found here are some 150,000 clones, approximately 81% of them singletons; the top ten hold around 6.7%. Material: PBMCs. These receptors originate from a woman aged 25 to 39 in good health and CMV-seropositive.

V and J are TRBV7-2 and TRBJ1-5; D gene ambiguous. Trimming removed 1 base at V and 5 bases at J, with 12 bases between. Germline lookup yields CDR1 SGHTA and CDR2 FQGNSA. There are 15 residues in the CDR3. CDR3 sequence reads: CASSLDPRSYQPQHF. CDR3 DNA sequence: TGTGCCAGCAGCTTAGACCCCCGGTCGTATCAGCCCCAGCATTTT.

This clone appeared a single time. CDR3 region: CASSPGQSTDTQYF. The DNA for the CDR3 is TGTGCCAGCAGCCCGGGACAGAGCACAGATACGCAGTATTTT. V is TRBV7-2 and J is TRBJ2-3; 7 nucleotides match TRBD1. There are 14 residues in the CDR3. V was pared by 5 bases and J by 0 bases, with 2 bases of the junction left unmatched. Germline CDR1 is SGHTA and CDR2 is FQGNSA.

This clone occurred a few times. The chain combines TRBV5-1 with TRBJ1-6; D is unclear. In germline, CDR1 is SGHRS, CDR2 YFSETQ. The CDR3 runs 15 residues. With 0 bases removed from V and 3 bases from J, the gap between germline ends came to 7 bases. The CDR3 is CASSLEHLYNSPLHF. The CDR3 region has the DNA TGCGCCAGCAGCTTGGAGCACCTCTATAATTCACCCCTCCACTTT.

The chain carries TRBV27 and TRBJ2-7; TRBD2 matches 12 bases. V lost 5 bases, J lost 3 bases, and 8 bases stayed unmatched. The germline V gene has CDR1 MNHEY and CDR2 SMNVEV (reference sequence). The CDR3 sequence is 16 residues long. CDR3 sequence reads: CASSPPSGGAFYEQYF. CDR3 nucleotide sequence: TGTGCCAGCAGTCCTCCTAGCGGGGGGGCCTTCTACGAGCAGTACTTC.

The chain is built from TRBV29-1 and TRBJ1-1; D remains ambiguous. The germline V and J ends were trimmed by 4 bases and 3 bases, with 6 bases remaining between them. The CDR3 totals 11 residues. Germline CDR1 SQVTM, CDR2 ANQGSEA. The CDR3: CSVGEYTEAFF. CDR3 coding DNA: TGCAGCGTTGGGGAGTACACTGAAGCTTTCTTT. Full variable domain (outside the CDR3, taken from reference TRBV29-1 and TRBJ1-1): SAVISQKPSRDICQRGTSLTIQCQVDSQVTMMFWYRQQPGQSLTLIATANQGSEATYESGFVIDKFPISRPNLTFSTLTVSNMSPEDSSIYLCSVGEYTEAFFGQGTRLTVV.

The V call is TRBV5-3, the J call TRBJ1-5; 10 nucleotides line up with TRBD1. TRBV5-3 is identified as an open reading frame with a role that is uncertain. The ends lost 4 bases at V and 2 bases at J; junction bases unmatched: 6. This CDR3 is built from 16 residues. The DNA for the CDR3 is TGTGCCAGAAGCCGACAGGGGGCCGAGGGCAATCAGCCCCAGCATTTT. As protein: CARSRQGAEGNQPQHF.

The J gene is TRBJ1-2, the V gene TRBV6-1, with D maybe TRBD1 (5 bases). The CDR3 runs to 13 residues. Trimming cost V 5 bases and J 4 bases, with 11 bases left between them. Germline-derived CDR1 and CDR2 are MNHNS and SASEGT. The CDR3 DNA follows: TGTGCCAGCAGTAGCCAGGGTACCTATGGCTACACCTTC. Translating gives CASSSQGTYGYTF.

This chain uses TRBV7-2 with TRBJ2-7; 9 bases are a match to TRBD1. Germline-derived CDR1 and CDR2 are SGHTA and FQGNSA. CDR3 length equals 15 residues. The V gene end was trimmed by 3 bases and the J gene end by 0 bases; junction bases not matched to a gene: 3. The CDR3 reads CASSFGTGYSYEQYF. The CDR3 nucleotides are TGTGCCAGCAGCTTCGGGACAGGGTACTCCTACGAGCAGTACTTC.

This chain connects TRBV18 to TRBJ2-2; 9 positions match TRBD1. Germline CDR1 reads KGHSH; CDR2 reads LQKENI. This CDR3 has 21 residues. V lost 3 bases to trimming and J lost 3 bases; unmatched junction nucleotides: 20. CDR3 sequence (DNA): TGTGCCAGCTCACCTAACGGCGGGGACAGGGCGGCTCAACATCACACCGGGGAGCTGTTTTTT. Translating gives CASSPNGGDRAAQHHTGELFF.

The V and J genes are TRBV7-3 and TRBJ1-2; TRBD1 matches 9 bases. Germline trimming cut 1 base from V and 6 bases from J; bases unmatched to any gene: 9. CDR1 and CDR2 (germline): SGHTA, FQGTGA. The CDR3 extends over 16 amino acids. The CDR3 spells CASSLRALGQGHGYTF. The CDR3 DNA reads TGTGCCAGCAGCTTAAGGGCACTGGGACAGGGTCATGGCTACACCTTC.

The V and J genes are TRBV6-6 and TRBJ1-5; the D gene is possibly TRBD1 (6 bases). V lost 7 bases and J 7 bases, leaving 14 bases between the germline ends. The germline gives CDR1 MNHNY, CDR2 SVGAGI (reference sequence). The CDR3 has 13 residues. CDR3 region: CASTLQGYQPQHF. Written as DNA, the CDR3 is TGTGCCAGCACCCTACAGGGATACCAGCCCCAGCATTTT.

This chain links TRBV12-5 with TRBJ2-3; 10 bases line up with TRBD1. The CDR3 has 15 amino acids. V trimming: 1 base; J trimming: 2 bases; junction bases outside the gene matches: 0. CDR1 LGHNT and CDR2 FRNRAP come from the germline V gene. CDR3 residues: CASGLGQGATDTQYF. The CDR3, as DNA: TGTGCTAGTGGTTTGGGACAGGGGGCCACAGATACGCAGTATTTT.

CDR3 region: CASRRPGQLNTEAFF. Written as DNA, the CDR3 is TGTGCCAGCAGGCGCCCGGGACAGCTGAACACTGAAGCTTTCTTT. The rearrangement links TRBV7-9 to TRBJ1-1; 7 bases line up with TRBD1. This CDR3 is 15 amino acids long. The V gene end was trimmed by 6 bases and the J gene end by 0 bases; junction bases not matched to a gene: 7. Germline CDR1 and CDR2: SEHNR and FQNEAQ (reference sequence).

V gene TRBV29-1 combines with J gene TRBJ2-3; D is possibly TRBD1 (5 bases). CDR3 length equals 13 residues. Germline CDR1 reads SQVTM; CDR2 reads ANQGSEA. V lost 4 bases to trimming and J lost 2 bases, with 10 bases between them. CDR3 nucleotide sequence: TGCAGCGTTGCCGGCGGACACACAGATACGCAGTATTTT. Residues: CSVAGGHTDTQYF.

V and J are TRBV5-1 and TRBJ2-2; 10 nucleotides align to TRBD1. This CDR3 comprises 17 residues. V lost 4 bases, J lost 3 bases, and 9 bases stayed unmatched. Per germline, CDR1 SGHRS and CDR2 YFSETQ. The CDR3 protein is CASSPRDRGSDTGELFF. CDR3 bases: TGCGCCAGCAGCCCCCGGGACAGGGGTTCGGACACCGGGGAGCTGTTTTTT.

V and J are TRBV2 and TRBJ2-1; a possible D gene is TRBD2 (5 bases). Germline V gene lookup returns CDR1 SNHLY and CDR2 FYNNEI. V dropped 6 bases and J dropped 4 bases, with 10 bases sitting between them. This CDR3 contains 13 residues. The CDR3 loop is CASRPTIYNEQFF. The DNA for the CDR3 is TGTGCCAGCAGGCCGACTATTTACAATGAGCAGTTCTTC.

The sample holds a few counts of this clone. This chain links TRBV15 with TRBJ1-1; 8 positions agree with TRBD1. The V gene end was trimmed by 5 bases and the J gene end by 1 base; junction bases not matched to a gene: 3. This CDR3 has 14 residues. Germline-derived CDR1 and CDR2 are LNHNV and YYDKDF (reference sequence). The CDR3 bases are TGTGCCACCAGCGTCCAGGGGGCGAACACTGAAGCTTTCTTT. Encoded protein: CATSVQGANTEAFF. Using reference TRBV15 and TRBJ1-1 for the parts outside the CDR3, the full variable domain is DAMVIQNPRYQVTQFGKPVTLSCSQTLNHNVMYWYQQKSSQAPKLLFHYYDKDFNNEADTPDNFQSRRPNTSFCFLDIRSPGLGDTAMYLCATSVQGANTEAFFGQGTRLTVV.

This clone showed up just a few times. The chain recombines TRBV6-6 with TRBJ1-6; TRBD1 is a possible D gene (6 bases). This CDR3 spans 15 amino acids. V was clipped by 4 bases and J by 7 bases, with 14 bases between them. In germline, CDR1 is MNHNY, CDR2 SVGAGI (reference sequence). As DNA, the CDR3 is TGTGCCAGCAGTTTACTCGGACAGTTAAATTCACCCCTCCACTTT. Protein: CASSLLGQLNSPLHF.

The CDR3 DNA is TGTGCCAGCAGCTATTCAGGGATCTCTGGAAACACCATATATTTT. Protein product: CASSYSGISGNTIYF. The rearrangement links TRBV11-1 to TRBJ1-3, with D maybe TRBD1 (5 bases). V shed 4 bases and J shed 0 bases, with 10 bases lying between them. The CDR3 contains 15 residues. Germline V CDR1 and CDR2: SGHAT, FQDESV (reference sequence).

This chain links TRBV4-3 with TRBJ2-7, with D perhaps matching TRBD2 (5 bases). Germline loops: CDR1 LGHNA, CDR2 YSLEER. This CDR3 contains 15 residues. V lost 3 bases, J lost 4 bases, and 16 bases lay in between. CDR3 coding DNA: TGCGCCAGCAGCCAGGTACTGGGGAGCGGTTACGAGCAGTACTTC. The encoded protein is CASSQVLGSGYEQYF.

CDR3 nucleotides: TGTGCCAGCAGCTTTACCTTCGGAGCATACAATGAGCAGTTCTTC. This codes for CASSFTFGAYNEQFF. The chain combines TRBV7-3 with TRBJ2-1, with D unresolved. CDR1 is SGHTA, CDR2 FQGTGA, per germline. V gave up 3 bases and J gave up 4 bases, with 13 bases separating them. The length of the CDR3 is 15 residues.

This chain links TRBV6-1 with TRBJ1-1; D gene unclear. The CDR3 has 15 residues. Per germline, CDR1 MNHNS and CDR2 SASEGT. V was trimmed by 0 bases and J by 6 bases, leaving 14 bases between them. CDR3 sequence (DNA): TGTGCCAGCAGTGAAGCCCCGCTCGGTCGGTCTGAAGCTTTCTTT. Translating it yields CASSEAPLGRSEAFF.

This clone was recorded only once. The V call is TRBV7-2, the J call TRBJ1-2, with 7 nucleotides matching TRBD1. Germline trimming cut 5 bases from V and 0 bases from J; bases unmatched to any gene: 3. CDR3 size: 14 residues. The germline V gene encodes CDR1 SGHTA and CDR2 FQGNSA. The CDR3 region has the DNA TGTGCCAGCAGCCGGGACAGCTCTAACTATGGCTACACCTTC. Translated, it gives CASSRDSSNYGYTF.

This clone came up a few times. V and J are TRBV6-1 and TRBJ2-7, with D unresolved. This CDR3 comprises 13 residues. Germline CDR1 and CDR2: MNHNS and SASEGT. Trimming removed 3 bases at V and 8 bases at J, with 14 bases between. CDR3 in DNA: TGTGCCAGCAGTGAGGTACCCGAGGAACAGCAGTACTTC. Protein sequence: CASSEVPEEQQYF.

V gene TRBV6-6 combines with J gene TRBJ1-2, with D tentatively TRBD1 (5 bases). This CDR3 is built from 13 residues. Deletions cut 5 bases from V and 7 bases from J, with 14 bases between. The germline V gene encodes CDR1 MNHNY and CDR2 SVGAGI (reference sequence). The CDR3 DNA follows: TGTGCCAGCAGTCCTCCAGGGTCTGGTGGCTACACCTTC. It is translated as CASSPPGSGGYTF.